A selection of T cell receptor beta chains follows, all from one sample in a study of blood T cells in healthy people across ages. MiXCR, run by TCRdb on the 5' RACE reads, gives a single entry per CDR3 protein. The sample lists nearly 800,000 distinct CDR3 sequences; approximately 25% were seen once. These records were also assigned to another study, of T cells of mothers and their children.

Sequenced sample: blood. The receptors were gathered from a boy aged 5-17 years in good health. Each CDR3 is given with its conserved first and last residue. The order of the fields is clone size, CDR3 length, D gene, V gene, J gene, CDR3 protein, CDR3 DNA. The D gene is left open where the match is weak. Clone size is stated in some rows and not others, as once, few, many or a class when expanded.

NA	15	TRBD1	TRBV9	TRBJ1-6	CASSPGDSENSPLHF	TGTGCCAGCAGCCCCGGGGACAGCGAGAATTCACCCCTCCACTTT
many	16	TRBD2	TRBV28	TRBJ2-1	CASSSEREWSYNEQFF	TGTGCCAGCAGTTCCGAGCGGGAGTGGTCCTACAATGAGCAGTTCTTC
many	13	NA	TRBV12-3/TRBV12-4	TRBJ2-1	CASRKQGWDEQFF	TGTGCCAGCAGGAAACAGGGTTGGGATGAGCAGTTCTTC
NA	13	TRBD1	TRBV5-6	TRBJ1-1	CASSWRTGSEAFF	TGTGCCAGCAGCTGGAGGACAGGGAGTGAAGCTTTCTTT
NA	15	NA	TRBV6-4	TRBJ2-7	CASIPGRLGTGEQYF	TGTGCCAGCATACCTGGGAGACTGGGAACGGGCGAGCAGTACTTC
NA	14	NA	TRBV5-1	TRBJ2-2	CASSLRQDTGELFF	TGCGCCAGCAGCTTGCGTCAAGACACCGGGGAGCTGTTTTTT
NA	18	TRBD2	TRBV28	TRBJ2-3	CASSLRGAGTNGRDTQYF	TGTGCCAGCAGTTTACGTGGGGCCGGGACTAACGGGAGAGATACGCAGTATTTT
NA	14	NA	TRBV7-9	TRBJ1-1	CASSSGGVNTEAFF	TGTGCCAGCAGCTCGGGGGGGGTGAACACTGAAGCTTTCTTT
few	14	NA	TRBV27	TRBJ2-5	CASSFLGGGETQYF	TGTGCCAGCAGTTTTCTCGGAGGGGGGGAGACCCAGTACTTC
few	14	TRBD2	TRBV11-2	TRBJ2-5	CASSLPGRVETQYF	TGTGCCAGCAGCCTTCCCGGGAGGGTGGAGACCCAGTACTTC
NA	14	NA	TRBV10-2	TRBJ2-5	CASSDREPQETQYF	TGCGCCAGCAGTGACCGGGAACCCCAAGAGACCCAGTACTTC
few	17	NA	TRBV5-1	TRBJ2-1	CASSPNPPPISYNEQFF	TGCGCCAGCAGCCCAAATCCCCCACCTATCTCCTACAATGAGCAGTTCTTC
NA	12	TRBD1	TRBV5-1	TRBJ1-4	CASSVPGQPLFF	TGCGCCAGCAGCGTACCGGGACAGCCTCTCTTTTTT
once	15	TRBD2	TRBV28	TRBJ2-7	CATKSGSGTSYEQYF	TGTGCCACCAAATCCGGCAGCGGGACTTCCTACGAGCAGTACTTC
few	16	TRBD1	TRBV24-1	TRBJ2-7	CATSDFMGQTFYEQYF	TGTGCCACCAGTGATTTCATGGGACAGACATTCTACGAGCAGTACTTC
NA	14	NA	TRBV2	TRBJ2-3	CASQKEGNTDTQYF	TGTGCCAGCCAGAAGGAGGGAAACACAGATACGCAGTATTTT
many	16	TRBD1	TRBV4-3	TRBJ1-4	CASSPRSTGANEKLFF	TGCGCCAGCAGCCCTCGATCGACAGGGGCTAATGAAAAACTGTTTTTT
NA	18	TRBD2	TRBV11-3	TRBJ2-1	CASSSGTSGGPTLNEQFF	TGTGCCAGCAGCTCCGGGACTAGCGGGGGGCCTACCCTCAATGAGCAGTTCTTC
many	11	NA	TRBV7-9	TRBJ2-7	CASSFLDEQYF	TGTGCCAGCAGCTTTCTCGACGAGCAGTACTTC
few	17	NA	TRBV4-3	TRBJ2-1	CASSQGGGPRGYNEQFF	TGCGCCAGCAGCCAAGGGGGTGGGCCCCGAGGGTACAATGAGCAGTTCTTC
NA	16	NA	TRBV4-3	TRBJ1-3	CASSQDGHAAGATIYF	TGCGCCAGCAGCCAAGATGGGCACGCCGCCGGGGCCACCATATATTTT
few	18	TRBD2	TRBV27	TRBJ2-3	CASSLFGLAEVLSDTQYF	TGTGCCAGCAGTTTATTCGGACTAGCGGAGGTCTTGTCAGATACGCAGTATTTT
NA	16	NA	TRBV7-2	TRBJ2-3	CASSLMGPAATDTQYF	TGTGCCAGCAGCTTAATGGGCCCAGCCGCCACAGATACGCAGTATTTT
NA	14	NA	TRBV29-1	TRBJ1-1	CSVQAGQGGTEAFF	TGCAGCGTCCAAGCGGGGCAGGGCGGCACTGAAGCTTTCTTT
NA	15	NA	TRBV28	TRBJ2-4	CASSTKWATKNIQYF	TGTGCCAGTTCGACGAAATGGGCAACGAAAAACATTCAGTACTTC
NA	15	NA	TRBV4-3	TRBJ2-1	CASSQTPEGGNEQFF	TGCGCCAGCAGCCAGACGCCCGAAGGGGGAAATGAGCAGTTCTTC
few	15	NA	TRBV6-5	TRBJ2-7	CASSRGTLGGYEQYF	TGTGCCAGCAGTCGTGGGACGTTGGGTGGCTACGAGCAGTACTTC
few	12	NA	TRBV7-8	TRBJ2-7	CASNDREDEQYF	TGTGCCAGCAACGACAGGGAGGACGAGCAGTACTTC
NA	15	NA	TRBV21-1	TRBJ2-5	CASSNGAVYQETQYF	TGTGCCAGCAGCAACGGGGCAGTCTATCAAGAGACCCAGTACTTC
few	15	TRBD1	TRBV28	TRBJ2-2	CASSSAETGPGELFF	TGTGCCAGCAGTTCAGCCGAGACAGGGCCCGGGGAGCTGTTTTTT
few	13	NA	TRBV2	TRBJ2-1	CASKAAGRNEQFF	TGTGCCAGCAAGGCGGCAGGGAGAAATGAGCAGTTCTTC
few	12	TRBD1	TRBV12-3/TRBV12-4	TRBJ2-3	CASSRTGIAQYF	TGTGCCAGCAGTAGGACAGGGATCGCGCAGTATTTT
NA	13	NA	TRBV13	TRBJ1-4	CASSLGTVDRLFF	TGTGCCAGCAGCTTAGGGACGGTCGACAGACTGTTTTTT
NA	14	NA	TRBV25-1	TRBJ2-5	CASSDTGFQETQYF	TGTGCCAGCAGTGACACGGGGTTCCAAGAGACCCAGTACTTC
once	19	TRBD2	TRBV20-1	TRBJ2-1	CSARGGALAGANSYNEQFF	TGCAGTGCTAGAGGGGGCGCCCTAGCGGGGGCTAATTCCTACAATGAGCAGTTCTTC
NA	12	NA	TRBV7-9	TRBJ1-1	CASGDVNTEAFF	TGTGCCAGCGGGGATGTGAACACTGAAGCTTTCTTT
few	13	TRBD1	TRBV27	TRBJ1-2	CASSLLTGVSYTF	TGTGCCAGCAGTTTATTAACAGGGGTCAGCTACACCTTC
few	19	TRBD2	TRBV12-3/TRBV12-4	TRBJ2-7	CASSLALGTSGGNSYEQYF	TGTGCCAGCAGTTTAGCCCTCGGGACTAGCGGGGGCAACTCCTACGAGCAGTACTTC
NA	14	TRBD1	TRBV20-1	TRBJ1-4	CSANQGALGEKLFF	TGCAGTGCCAATCAGGGGGCGCTGGGGGAAAAACTGTTTTTT
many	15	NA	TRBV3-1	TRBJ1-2	CASSWTESSMGGYTF	TGTGCCAGCAGTTGGACGGAGTCTTCTATGGGTGGCTACACCTTC
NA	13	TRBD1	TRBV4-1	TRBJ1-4	CASSQTGDEKLFF	TGCGCCAGCAGCCAGACAGGGGACGAAAAACTGTTTTTT
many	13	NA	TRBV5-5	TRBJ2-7	CASRSGASYEQYF	TGTGCCAGCCGATCCGGGGCTTCCTACGAGCAGTACTTC
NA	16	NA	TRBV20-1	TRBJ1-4	CSASPGGVATNEKLFF	TGCAGTGCTAGCCCGGGCGGGGTTGCAACTAATGAAAAACTGTTTTTT
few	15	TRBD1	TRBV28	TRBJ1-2	CASSDYGTGVDGYTF	TGTGCCAGCAGTGATTATGGGACAGGGGTTGATGGCTACACCTTC
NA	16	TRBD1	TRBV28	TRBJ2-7	CASSPNYETGSAEQYF	TGTGCCAGCAGCCCGAATTACGAGACAGGGTCCGCCGAGCAGTACTTC
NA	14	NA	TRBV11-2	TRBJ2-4	CASSYRTGTHIQYF	TGTGCCAGCAGCTACCGAACCGGGACACATATTCAGTACTTC
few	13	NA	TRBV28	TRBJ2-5	CASSRDILETQYF	TGTGCCAGCAGTCGCGACATACTAGAGACCCAGTACTTC
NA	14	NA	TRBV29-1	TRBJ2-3	CSVEDGGRTDTQYF	TGCAGCGTTGAAGATGGGGGGCGCACAGATACGCAGTATTTT
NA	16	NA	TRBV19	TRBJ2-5	CASSIDEATGQETQYF	TGTGCCAGTAGTATAGATGAAGCGACAGGCCAAGAGACCCAGTACTTC